The T cell receptor beta chain described here comes from a study of T cells in women clearing cervical HPV infection. About the study: Case blood drawn at lesion detection; control blood after infection cleared. Only a few women had HLA typing results available. Study-wide points: T-cell numbers per sample were unknown and may explain richness differences.

Some clones are missing from TCRdb's copy, which holds only in-frame ones; the method was immunoSEQ multiplex PCR. Recorded for this sample: more than 40,000 clones. V was pared by 5 bases and J by 3 bases, with 13 bases between. Germline V gives CDR1 SQVTM, CDR2 ANQGSEA. The CDR3 loop spans 13 amino acids. Concerning this clone: The antigen is not known. With the read ending 3 residues before the CDR3 end, the germline J gene is used to fill in that end.

The sequenced sample consisted of blood buffy coat. This sequence originates from a woman aged 18-69 years with a cervical HPV16 infection that either progressed to CIN3+ or cleared (not recorded which). The V gene is TRBV29-1, the J gene TRBJ1-1; D possibly corresponds to TRBD1 (5 bases). The covered CDR3 bases are TGCAGCGTTCTGACAGCCACGGACACTGAA. Translating gives CSVLTATDTE. From start to end, the CDR3 is CSVLTATDTEAFF.